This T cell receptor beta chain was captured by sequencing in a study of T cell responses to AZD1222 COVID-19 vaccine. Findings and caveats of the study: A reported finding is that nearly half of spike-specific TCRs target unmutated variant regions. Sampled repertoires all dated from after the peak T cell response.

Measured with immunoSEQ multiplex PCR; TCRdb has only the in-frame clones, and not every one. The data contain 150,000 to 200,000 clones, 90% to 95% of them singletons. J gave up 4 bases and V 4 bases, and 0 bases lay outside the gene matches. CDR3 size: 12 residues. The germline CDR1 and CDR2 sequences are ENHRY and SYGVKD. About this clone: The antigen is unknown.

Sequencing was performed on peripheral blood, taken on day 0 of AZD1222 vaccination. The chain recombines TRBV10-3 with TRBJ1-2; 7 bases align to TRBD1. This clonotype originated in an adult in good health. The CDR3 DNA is TGTGCCATCAGTGGGGACAGCTATGGCTACACCTTC. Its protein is CAISGDSYGYTF.